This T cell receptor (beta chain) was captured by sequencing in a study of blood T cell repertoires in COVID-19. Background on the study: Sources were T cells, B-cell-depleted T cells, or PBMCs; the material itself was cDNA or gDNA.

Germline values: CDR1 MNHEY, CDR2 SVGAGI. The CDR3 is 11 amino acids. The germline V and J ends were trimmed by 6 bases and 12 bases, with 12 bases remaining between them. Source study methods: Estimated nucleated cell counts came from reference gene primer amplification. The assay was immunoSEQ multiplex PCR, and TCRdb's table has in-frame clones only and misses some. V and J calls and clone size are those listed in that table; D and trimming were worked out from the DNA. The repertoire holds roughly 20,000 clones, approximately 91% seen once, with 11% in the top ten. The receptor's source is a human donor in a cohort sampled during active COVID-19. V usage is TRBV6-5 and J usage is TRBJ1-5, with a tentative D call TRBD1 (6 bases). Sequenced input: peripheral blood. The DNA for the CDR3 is TGTGCCAGCAGCACAACAGGGAACCAGCATTTT. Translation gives CASSTTGNQHF.